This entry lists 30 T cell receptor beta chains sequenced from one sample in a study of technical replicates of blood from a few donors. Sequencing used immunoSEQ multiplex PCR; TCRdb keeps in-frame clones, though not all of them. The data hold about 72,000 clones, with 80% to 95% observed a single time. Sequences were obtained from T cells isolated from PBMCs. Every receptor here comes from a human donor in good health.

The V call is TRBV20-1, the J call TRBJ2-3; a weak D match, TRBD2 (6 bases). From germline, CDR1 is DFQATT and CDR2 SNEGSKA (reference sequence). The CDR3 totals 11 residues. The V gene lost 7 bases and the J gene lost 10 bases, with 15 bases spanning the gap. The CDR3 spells CSVGGIGSQYF. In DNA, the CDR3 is TGCAGTGTGGGGGGAATCGGCTCGCAGTATTTT.

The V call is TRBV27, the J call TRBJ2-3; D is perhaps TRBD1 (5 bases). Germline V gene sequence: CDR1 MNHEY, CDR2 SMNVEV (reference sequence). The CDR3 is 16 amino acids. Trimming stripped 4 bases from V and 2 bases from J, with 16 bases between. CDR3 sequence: CASSSRKGKPTDTQYF. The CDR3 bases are TGTGCCAGCAGTTCCCGGAAGGGGAAACCCACAGATACGCAGTATTTT.

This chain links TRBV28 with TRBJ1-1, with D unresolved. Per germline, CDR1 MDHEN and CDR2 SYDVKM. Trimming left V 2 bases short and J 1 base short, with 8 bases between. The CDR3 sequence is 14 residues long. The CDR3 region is CASSLRRKNTEAFF. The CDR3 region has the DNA TGTGCCAGCAGTTTACGGCGGAAGAACACTGAAGCTTTCTTT.

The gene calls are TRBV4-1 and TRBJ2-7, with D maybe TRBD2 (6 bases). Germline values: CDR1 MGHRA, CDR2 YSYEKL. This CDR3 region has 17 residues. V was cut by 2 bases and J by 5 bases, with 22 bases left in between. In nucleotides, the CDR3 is TGCGCCAGCAGCCAAATTTACGGCGGGAAAGACGTGCACGAGCAGTACTTC. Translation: CASSQIYGGKDVHEQYF.

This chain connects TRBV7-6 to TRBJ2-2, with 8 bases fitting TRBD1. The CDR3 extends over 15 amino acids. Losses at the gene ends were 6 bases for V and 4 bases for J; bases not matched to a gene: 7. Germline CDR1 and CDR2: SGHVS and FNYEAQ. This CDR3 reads CASRQGDRITGELFF. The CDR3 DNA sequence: TGTGCCAGCAGGCAGGGGGACAGGATCACCGGGGAGCTGTTTTTT. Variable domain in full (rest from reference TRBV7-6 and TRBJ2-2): GAGVSQSPRYKVTKRGQDVALRCDPISGHVSLYWYRQALGQGPEFLTYFNYEAQQDKSGLPNDRFSAERPEGSISTLTIQRTEQRDSAMYRCASRQGDRITGELFFGEGSRLTVL.

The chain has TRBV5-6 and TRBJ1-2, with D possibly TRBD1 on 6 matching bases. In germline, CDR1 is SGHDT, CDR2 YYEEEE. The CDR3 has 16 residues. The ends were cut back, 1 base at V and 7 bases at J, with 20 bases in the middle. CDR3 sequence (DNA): TGTGCCAGCAGCTTGCACCACAGGGCTCCGCTGTTTGGCTACACCTTC. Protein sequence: CASSLHHRAPLFGYTF.

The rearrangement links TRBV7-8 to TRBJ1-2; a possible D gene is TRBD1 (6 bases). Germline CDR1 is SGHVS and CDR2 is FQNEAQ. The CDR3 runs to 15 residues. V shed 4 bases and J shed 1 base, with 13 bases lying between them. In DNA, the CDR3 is TGTGCCAGCAGCTCTAGGACAGATATTAACTATGGCTACACCTTC. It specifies CASSSRTDINYGYTF.

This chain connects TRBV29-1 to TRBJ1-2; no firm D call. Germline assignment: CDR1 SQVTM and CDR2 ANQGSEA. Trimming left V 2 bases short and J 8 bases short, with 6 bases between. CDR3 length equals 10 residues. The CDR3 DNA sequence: TGCAGCGTTGAACAGAACGGCTACACCTTC. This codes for CSVEQNGYTF. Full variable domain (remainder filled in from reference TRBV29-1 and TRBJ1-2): SAVISQKPSRDICQRGTSLTIQCQVDSQVTMMFWYRQQPGQSLTLIATANQGSEATYESGFVIDKFPISRPNLTFSTLTVSNMSPEDSSIYLCSVEQNGYTFGSGTRLTVV.

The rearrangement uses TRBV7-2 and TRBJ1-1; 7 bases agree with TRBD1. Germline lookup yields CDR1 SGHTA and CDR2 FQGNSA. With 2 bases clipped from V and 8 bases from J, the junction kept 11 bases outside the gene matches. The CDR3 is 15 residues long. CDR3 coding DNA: TGTGCCAGCAGCTTAAGGGGGGCCGGGGACAGAGAAGCTTTCTTT. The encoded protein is CASSLRGAGDREAFF.

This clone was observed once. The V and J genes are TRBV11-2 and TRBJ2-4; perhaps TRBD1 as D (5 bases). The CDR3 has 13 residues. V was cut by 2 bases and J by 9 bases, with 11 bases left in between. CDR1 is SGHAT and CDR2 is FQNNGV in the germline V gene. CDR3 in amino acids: CASSLSRQGIQYF. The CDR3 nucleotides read TGTGCCAGCAGCTTAAGTCGTCAGGGCATTCAGTACTTC.

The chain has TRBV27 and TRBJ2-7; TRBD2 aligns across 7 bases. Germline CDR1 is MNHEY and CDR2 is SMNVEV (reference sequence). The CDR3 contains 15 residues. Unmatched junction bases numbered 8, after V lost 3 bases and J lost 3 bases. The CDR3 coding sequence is TGTGCCAGCAGTTTTGGGGTAGCGGGCAACTACGAGCAGTACTTC. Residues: CASSFGVAGNYEQYF.

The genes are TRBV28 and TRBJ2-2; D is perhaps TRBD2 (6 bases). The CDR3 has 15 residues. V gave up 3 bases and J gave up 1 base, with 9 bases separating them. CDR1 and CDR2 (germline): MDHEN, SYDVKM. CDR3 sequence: CASSLEGQNTGELFF. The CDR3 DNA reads TGTGCCAGCAGTTTGGAGGGTCAGAACACCGGGGAGCTGTTTTTT.

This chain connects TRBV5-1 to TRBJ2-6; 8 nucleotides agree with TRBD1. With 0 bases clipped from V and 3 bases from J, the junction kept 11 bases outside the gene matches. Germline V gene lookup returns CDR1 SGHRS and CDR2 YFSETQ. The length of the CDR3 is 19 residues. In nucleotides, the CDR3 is TGCGCCAGCAGCTTGGAGGGTGCGGACAGGGCGTATGGGGCCAACGTCCTGACTTTC. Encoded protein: CASSLEGADRAYGANVLTF.

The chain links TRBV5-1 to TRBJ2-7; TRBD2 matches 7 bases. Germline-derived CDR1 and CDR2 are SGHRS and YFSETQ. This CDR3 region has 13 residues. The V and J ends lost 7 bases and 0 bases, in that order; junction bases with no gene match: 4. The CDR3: CASGEGSSYEQYF. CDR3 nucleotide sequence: TGCGCCAGCGGGGAGGGGAGCTCCTACGAGCAGTACTTC.

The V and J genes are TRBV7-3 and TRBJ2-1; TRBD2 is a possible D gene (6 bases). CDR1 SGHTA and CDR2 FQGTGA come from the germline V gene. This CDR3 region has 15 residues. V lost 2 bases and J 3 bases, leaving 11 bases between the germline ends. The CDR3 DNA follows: TGTGCCAGCAGCTTAGGGGTGACTAGCTACAATGAGCAGTTCTTC. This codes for CASSLGVTSYNEQFF.

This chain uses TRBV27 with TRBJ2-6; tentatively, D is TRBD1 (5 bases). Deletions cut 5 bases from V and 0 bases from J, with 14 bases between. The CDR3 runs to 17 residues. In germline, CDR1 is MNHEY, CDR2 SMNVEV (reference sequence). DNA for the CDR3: TGTGCCAGCAGTCAAAAGACAGAATTCTCTGGGGCCAACGTCCTGACTTTC. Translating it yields CASSQKTEFSGANVLTF.

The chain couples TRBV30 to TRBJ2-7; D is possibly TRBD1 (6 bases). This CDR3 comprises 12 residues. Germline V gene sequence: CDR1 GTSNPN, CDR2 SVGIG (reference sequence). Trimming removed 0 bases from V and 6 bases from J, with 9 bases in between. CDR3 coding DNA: TGTGCCTGGAGTGTACAGGGTGGCGAGCAGTACTTC. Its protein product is CAWSVQGGEQYF. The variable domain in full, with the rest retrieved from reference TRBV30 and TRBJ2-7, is SQTIHQWPATLVQPVGSPLSLECTVEGTSNPNLYWYRQAAGRGLQLLFYSVGIGQISSEVPQNLSASRPQDRQFILSSKKLLLSDSGFYLCAWSVQGGEQYFGPGTRLTVT.

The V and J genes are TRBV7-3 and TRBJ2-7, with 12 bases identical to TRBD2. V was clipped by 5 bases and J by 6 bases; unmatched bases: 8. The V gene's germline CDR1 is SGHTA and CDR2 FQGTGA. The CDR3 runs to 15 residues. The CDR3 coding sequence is TGTGCCAGCAGCCCAAGACTAGCGGGAGTAGGCGAGCAGTACTTC. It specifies CASSPRLAGVGEQYF. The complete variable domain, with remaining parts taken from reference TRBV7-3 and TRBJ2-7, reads GAGVSQTPSNKVTEKGKYVELRCDPISGHTALYWYRQSLGQGPEFLIYFQGTGAADDSGLPNDRFFAVRPEGSVSTLKIQRTERGDSAVYLCASSPRLAGVGEQYFGPGTRLTVT.

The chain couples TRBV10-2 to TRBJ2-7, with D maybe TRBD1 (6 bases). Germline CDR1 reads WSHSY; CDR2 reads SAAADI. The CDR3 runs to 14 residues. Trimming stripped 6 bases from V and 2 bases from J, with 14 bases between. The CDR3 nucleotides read TGCGCCAGCAGACAGGGAACAGCGGCCTACGAGCAGTACTTC. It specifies CASRQGTAAYEQYF.

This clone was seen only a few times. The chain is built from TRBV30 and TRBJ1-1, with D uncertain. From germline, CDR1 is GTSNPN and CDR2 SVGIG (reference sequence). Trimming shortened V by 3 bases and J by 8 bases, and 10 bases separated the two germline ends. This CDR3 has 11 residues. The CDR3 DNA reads TGTGCCTGGAGCCCAAAGAGGGAAGCTTTCTTT. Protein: CAWSPKREAFF.

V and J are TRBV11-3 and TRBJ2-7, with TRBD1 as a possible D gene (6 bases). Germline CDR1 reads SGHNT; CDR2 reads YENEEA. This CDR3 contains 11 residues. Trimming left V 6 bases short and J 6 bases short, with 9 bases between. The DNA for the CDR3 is TGTGCCAGCAGTAGAGGGGGCGAGCAGTACTTC. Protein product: CASSRGGEQYF.

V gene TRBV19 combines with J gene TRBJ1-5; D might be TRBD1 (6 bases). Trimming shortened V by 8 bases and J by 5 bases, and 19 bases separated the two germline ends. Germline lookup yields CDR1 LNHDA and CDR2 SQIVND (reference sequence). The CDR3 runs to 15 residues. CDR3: CASCLQGLEHQPQHF. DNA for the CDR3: TGTGCCAGTTGCCTTCAGGGGCTAGAACATCAGCCCCAGCATTTT.

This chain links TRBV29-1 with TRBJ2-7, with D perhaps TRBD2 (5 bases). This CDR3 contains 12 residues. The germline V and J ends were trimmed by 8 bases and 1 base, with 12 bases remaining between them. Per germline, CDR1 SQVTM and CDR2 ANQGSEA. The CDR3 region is CSSREGSYEQYF. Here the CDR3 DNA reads TGCAGCTCCCGCGAGGGATCCTACGAGCAGTACTTC.

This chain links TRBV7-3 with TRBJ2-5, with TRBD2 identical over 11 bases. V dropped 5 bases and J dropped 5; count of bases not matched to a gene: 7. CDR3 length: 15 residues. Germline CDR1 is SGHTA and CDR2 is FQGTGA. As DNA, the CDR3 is TGTGCCAGCAGCGAACTAGCGGGAGTTCTGGAGACCCAGTACTTC. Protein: CASSELAGVLETQYF.

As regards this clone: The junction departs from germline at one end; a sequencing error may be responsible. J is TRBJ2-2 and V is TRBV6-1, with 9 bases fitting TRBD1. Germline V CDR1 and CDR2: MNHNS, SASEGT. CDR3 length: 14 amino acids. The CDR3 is CAGWTGANTGKLFF. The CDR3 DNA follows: TGTGCCGGATGGACAGGGGCGAACACCGGGAAGCTGTTTTTT.

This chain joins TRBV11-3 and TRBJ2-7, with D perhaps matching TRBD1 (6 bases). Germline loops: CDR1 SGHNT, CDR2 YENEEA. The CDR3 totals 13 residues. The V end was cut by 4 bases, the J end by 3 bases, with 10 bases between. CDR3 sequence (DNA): TGTGCCAGCAGCTGGACAGCATTCTACGAGCAGTACTTC. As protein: CASSWTAFYEQYF.

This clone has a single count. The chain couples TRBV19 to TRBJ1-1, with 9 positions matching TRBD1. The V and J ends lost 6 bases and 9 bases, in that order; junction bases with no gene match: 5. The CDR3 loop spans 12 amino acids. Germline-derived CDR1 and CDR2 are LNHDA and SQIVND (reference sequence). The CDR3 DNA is TGTGCCAGTAGAGAGGACAGGGGTAAAGCTTTCTTT. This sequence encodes CASREDRGKAFF.

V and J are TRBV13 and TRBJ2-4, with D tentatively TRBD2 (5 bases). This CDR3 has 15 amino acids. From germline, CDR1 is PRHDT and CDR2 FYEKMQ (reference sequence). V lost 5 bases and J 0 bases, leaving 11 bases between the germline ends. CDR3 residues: CASSPAELAKNIQYF. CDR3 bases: TGTGCCAGCAGCCCAGCGGAACTAGCCAAAAACATTCAGTACTTC.

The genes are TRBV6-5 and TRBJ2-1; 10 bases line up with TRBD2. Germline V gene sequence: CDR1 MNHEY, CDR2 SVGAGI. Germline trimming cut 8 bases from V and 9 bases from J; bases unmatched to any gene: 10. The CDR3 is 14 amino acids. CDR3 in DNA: TGTGCCAGCGGTGGGCTAGCGGGAGTGGGTGAGCAGTTCTTC. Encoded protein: CASGGLAGVGEQFF.

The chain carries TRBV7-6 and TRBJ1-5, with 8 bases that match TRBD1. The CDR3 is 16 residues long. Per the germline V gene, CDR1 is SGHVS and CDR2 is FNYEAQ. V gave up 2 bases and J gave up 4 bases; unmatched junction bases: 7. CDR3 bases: TGTGCCAGCAGCTTATTATCCGGGACAGGAAATCAGCCCCAGCATTTT. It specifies CASSLLSGTGNQPQHF.